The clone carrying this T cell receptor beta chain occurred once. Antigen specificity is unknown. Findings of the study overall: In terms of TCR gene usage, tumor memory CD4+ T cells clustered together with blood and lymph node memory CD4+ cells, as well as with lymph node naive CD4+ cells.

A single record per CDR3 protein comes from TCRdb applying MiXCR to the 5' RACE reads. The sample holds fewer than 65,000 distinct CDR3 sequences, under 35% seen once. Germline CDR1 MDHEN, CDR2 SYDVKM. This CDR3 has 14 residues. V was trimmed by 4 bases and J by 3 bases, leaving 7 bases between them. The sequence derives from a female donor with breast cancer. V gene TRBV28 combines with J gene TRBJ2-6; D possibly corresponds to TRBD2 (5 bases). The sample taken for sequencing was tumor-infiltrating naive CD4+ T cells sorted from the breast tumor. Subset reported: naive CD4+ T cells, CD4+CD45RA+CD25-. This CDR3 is CASSSRGGANVLTF. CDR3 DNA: TGTGCCAGCAGTTCTCGGGGTGGGGCCAACGTCCTGACTTTC.